This T cell receptor beta chain was identified during a study of T cells after yellow fever vaccination. The trim removed 4 bases at V and 10 bases at J, leaving 7 bases unmatched. The CDR3 is 14 amino acids. In germline, CDR1 is SGHTA, CDR2 FQGNSA. Using its own MiXCR run on the 5' RACE reads, TCRdb lists one record per CDR3 protein. The sample gives 400,000 to 450,000 distinct CDR3 sequences, around 20% of which show up once; roughly a sixth is in the top ten. The chain employs TRBV7-2 and TRBJ1-6, with 7 bases matching TRBD1. The receptor was derived from a man younger than 35 who received the YFV17D yellow fever vaccine. The sequences come from PBMCs, collected before the yellow fever booster vaccination. The CDR3 reads CASSSQGVESPLHF. The DNA of the CDR3 is TGTGCCAGCAGCTCTCAGGGGGTTGAATCACCCCTCCACTTT.